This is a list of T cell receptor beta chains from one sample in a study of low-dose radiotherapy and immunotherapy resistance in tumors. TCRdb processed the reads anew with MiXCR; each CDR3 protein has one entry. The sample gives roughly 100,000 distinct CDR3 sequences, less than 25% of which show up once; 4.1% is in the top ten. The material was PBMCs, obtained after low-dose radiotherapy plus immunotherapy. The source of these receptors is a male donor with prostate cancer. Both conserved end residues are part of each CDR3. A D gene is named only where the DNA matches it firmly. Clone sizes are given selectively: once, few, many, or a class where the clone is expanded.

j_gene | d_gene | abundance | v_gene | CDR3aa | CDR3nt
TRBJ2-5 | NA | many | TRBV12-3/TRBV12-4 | CASSSDYRVLGTQYF | TGTGCCAGCAGCTCGGACTACCGCGTGTTAGGGACCCAGTACTTC
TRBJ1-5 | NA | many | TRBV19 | CASSISPGQPQHF | TGTGCCAGTAGTATTTCGCCCGGTCAGCCCCAGCATTTT
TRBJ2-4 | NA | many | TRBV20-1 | CSAVDSRNIQYF | TGCAGTGCTGTGGACAGCCGAAACATTCAGTACTTC
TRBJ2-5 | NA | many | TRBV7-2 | CASSLAASKETQYF | TGTGCCAGCAGCTTAGCGGCTAGCAAAGAGACCCAGTACTTC
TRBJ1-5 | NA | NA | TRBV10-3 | CAISESAPGTHQPQHF | TGTGCCATCAGTGAGTCGGCCCCCGGGACCCATCAGCCCCAGCATTTT
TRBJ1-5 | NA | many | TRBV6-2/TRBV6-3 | CASSSGMPNQPQHF | TGTGCCAGCAGCTCAGGGATGCCCAATCAGCCCCAGCATTTT
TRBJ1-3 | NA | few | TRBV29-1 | CSVEGPIVGTIYF | TGCAGCGTTGAGGGACCGATCGTGGGCACCATATATTTT
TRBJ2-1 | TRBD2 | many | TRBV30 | CAWSIYSGGSYNEQFF | TGTGCCTGGAGTATCTATAGCGGGGGGTCTTACAATGAGCAGTTCTTC
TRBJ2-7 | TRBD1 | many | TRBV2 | CASRDRGPQGQYF | TGTGCCAGCAGGGACAGGGGCCCTCAGGGGCAGTACTTC
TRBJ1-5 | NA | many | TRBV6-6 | CASSSPLSNQPQHF | TGTGCCAGCAGTTCCCCTCTGAGCAATCAGCCCCAGCATTTT
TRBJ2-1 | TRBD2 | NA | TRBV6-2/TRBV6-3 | CASKTSDGNEQFF | TGTGCCAGCAAGACTAGCGATGGAAATGAGCAGTTCTTC
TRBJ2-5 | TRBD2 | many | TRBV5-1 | CASSTGLAGNSEETQYF | TGCGCCAGCAGCACCGGACTAGCGGGGAATTCAGAAGAGACCCAGTACTTC
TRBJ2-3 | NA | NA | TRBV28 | CDSIIGGTSTDTQYF | TGTGACAGCATAATAGGGGGTACTAGCACAGATACGCAGTATTTT
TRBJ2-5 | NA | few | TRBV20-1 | CSARPFGGEETQYF | TGCAGTGCTAGGCCGTTCGGGGGCGAGGAGACCCAGTACTTC
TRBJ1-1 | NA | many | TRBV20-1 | CSTKRDGGYTEAFF | TGCAGTACCAAACGGGACGGTGGATACACTGAAGCTTTCTTT
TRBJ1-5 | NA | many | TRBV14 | CASSGVWGQSQPQHF | TGTGCCAGCAGCGGCGTTTGGGGCCAGAGTCAGCCCCAGCATTTT
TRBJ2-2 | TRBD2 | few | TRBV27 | CASSLYTGGGARAATGELFF | TGTGCCAGCAGTTTATATACGGGAGGCGGGGCACGGGCGGCCACCGGGGAGCTGTTTTTT
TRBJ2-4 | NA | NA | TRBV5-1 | CASSFDDGWGIQYF | TGCGCCAGCAGCTTCGATGACGGCTGGGGCATTCAGTACTTC
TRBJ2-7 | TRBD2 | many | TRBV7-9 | CASSQGTSGGAQISYEQYF | TGTGCCAGCAGCCAGGGGACTAGCGGGGGGGCCCAAATCTCCTACGAGCAGTACTTC
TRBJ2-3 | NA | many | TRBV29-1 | CSVQGWGADTQYF | TGCAGCGTCCAGGGGTGGGGGGCAGATACGCAGTATTTT
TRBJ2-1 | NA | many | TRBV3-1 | CASSQKGGGGPYNEQFF | TGTGCCAGCAGCCAAAAAGGGGGCGGGGGGCCCTACAATGAGCAGTTCTTC
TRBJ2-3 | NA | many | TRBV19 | CASSARSTTDTQYF | TGTGCCAGTAGTGCCCGGTCCACCACAGATACGCAGTATTTT
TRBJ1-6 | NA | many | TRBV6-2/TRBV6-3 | CASRRSSYNSPLHF | TGTGCCAGCAGACGAAGCTCCTATAATTCACCCCTCCACTTT
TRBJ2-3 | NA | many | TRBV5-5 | CASTRWGEEDTQYF | TGTGCCAGCACCCGGTGGGGGGAGGAGGATACGCAGTATTTT
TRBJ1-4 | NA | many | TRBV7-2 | CASSLRPNGNEKLFF | TGTGCCAGCAGCCTCAGGCCAAACGGGAATGAAAAACTGTTTTTT
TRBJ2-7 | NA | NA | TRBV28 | CASAKFYEQYF | TGTGCCAGCGCGAAGTTCTACGAGCAGTACTTC